Shown below are 12 T cell receptor beta chains from a single sample sequenced in a study of blood T cells in healthy people across ages. For the second PCR, which ran for 7 to 11 cycles, a sample-barcoded 5' primer and a J-beta primer mix were used. TCRdb used MiXCR to reprocess the 5' RACE reads, holding one entry per CDR3 protein. The sample lists about 1.7 million distinct CDR3 sequences; roughly 27% were seen once. Source material: blood. All receptors come from a woman aged 30 to 39 in good health.

This clonotype was seen more than once but under ten times. The V gene is TRBV5-5, the J gene TRBJ2-4, with 7 bases aligning to TRBD2. The length of the CDR3 is 17 residues. CDR1 and CDR2 (germline): SGHKS, YYEKEE (reference sequence). J was trimmed by 1 base and V by 0 bases; bases with no gene match: 7. This CDR3 is CASSLEGLAVAKNIQYF. CDR3 nucleotide sequence: TGTGCCAGCAGCTTGGAGGGGCTAGCGGTTGCCAAAAACATTCAGTACTTC.

This clonotype was seen more than once but under ten times. The V and J genes are TRBV5-1 and TRBJ2-7; tentative D call: TRBD1 (5 bases). This CDR3 has 16 residues. The V end lost 4 bases, the J end lost 1 base, and 18 bases lay between the germline ends. Per the germline V gene, CDR1 is SGHRS and CDR2 is YFSETQ. CDR3 protein: CASSPWLAGQSYEQYF. For the CDR3, the DNA is TGCGCCAGCAGCCCTTGGTTGGCAGGGCAGTCCTACGAGCAGTACTTC.

In its sample, this clonotype was seen a few times. The genes are TRBV3-1 and TRBJ2-7; the D gene is possibly TRBD2 (6 bases). This CDR3 spans 16 amino acids. V lost 4 bases and J 4 bases, leaving 20 bases between the germline ends. Germline lookup yields CDR1 LGHDT and CDR2 YNNKEL (reference sequence). This chain's CDR3 is CASSPYAEGVKYEQYF. CDR3 bases: TGTGCCAGCAGCCCATACGCGGAGGGTGTTAAATACGAGCAGTACTTC.

This clonotype was recorded at least ten times. The CDR3, as DNA: TGTGCCAGCAGTTTGTTTGAATCCCAGGAGACCCAGTACTTC. The encoded protein is CASSLFESQETQYF. The rearrangement uses TRBV28 and TRBJ2-5, with unresolved D. The CDR3 is 14 residues long. The germline gives CDR1 MDHEN, CDR2 SYDVKM. Trimming stripped 3 bases from V and 5 bases from J, with 13 bases between. The whole variable domain, filled in from reference TRBV28 and TRBJ2-5, reads DVKVTQSSRYLVKRTGEKVFLECVQDMDHENMFWYRQDPGLGLRLIYFSYDVKMKEKGDIPEGYSVSREKKERFSLILESASTNQTSMYLCASSLFESQETQYFGPGTRLLVL.

The chain has TRBV7-8 and TRBJ2-1; weak D call: TRBD2 (6 bases). The CDR3 is 14 amino acids. Trimming removed 2 bases at V and 7 bases at J, with 12 bases between. CDR1 and CDR2 from the germline V gene are SGHVS and FQNEAQ. Here the CDR3 DNA reads TGTGCCAGCAGCTTACCAGCGGGCGATAATGAGCAGTTCTTC. Residues: CASSLPAGDNEQFF.

On this clonotype itself: A much larger clone differs from this one at a single base, so this may be a read error. The rearrangement links TRBV12-3 or TRBV12-4 to TRBJ2-3, with D possibly TRBD2 on 6 matching bases. This CDR3 is 14 amino acids long. For the CDR3, the DNA is TGTGCCAGCAGTTTCGCGGGGAACACAGATGCGCAGTATTTT. It encodes CASSFAGNTDAQYF.

The CDR3 here is CSVGGPGGDTQYF. The CDR3 bases are TGCAGCGTTGGCGGGCCGGGCGGAGATACGCAGTATTTT. The genes are TRBV29-1 and TRBJ2-3; tentative D call: TRBD2 (5 bases). The CDR3 contains 13 residues. Germline CDR1 and CDR2: SQVTM and ANQGSEA. Trimming shortened V by 4 bases and J by 5 bases, and 13 bases separated the two germline ends.

The sample holds a few counts of this clonotype. The chain carries TRBV7-9 and TRBJ2-7, with 7 bases identical to TRBD2. CDR1 and CDR2 (germline): SEHNR, FQNEAQ (reference sequence). CDR3 length: 13 residues. Trimming took 0 bases from V and 6 from J; bases not matched to a gene: 2. CDR3 region: CASSLAAGLEQYF. The CDR3 bases are TGTGCCAGCAGCTTAGCAGCGGGGCTCGAGCAGTACTTC.

V and J are TRBV20-1 and TRBJ1-6, with D hard to call. V was trimmed by 6 bases and J by 8 bases, leaving 14 bases between them. Germline values: CDR1 DFQATT, CDR2 SNEGSKA (reference sequence). There are 13 residues in the CDR3. The CDR3 DNA reads as TGCAGTGCCACCCAGAGGGCTGATTCACCCCTCCACTTT. Translation: CSATQRADSPLHF.

This clonotype has a handful of counts. The chain carries TRBV5-1 and TRBJ2-7; 14 bases agree with TRBD2. CDR3 size: 16 residues. Germline CDR1 is SGHRS and CDR2 is YFSETQ. With 4 bases clipped from V and 0 bases from J, the junction kept 3 bases outside the gene matches. The CDR3 is CASSQGLAGVSYEQYF. DNA of the CDR3: TGCGCCAGCAGCCAGGGACTAGCGGGAGTCTCCTACGAGCAGTACTTC.

This clonotype turned up a few times. J is TRBJ1-1 and V is TRBV29-1; 8 bases line up with TRBD1. J lost 4 bases, V lost 7 bases, and 14 bases had no gene match. Germline CDR1 SQVTM, CDR2 ANQGSEA. The CDR3 extends over 15 amino acids. CDR3 nucleotides: TGCAGCGGCTGCCGGAACCGGGACAGGAGCACTGAAGCTTTCTTT. Encoded protein: CSGCRNRDRSTEAFF.

This chain joins TRBV20-1 and TRBJ2-5, with D possibly TRBD2 on 6 matching bases. The V gene lost 1 base and the J gene lost 8 bases, with 14 bases spanning the gap. Germline values: CDR1 DFQATT, CDR2 SNEGSKA (reference sequence). The CDR3 has 13 residues. The CDR3, as DNA: TGCAGTGCTAGAGGGGGGGAGCCATCTACCCAGTACTTC. Translation: CSARGGEPSTQYF.